This T cell receptor (beta chain) originates from a study of T cell responses to AZD1222 COVID-19 vaccine. The table came from immunoSEQ multiplex PCR; TCRdb's copy has only in-frame clones and leaves some out. The table records tens of thousands of clones, 90% of them present only once. This clone was recorded once. From germline, CDR1 is SEHNR and CDR2 FQNEAQ (reference sequence). V was clipped by 5 bases and J by 6 bases, with 14 bases between them. This CDR3 region has 14 residues. V gene TRBV7-9 combines with J gene TRBJ1-5; no definite D call. This specimen consisted of peripheral blood, obtained 28 days after the second AZD1222 dose. The TCR originated in an adult who received the AZD1222 COVID-19 vaccine. CDR3 in amino acids: CASSDVGLGQPQHF. DNA of the CDR3: TGTGCCAGCAGCGACGTGGGTTTGGGTCAGCCCCAGCATTTT.